This T cell receptor beta chain was captured by sequencing in a study of blood T cell repertoires in COVID-19. Per the original methods: Amplification with reference gene primers provided the estimates of nucleated cell counts. Produced via immunoSEQ multiplex PCR; TCRdb's table is partial and in-frame only. V, J and clone size are taken as reported in that table, and D and trimming were inferred from the DNA itself. The sample gives around 400,000 clones, 91% of which show up once; around 0.86% is in the top ten. Germline V CDR1 and CDR2: SGHDT, YYEEEE. The CDR3 extends over 16 amino acids. V was pared by 0 bases and J by 1 base, with 11 bases between.

The chain has TRBV5-6 and TRBJ1-3; a possible D gene is TRBD1 (6 bases). The sample taken for sequencing was PBMCs or T cells enriched from blood (not recorded which). The receptor comes from a middle-aged woman who had been exposed to COVID-19. The CDR3 spells CASSLGGQISGNTIYF. The CDR3, as DNA: TGTGCCAGCAGCTTGGGGGGACAAATATCTGGAAACACCATATATTTT.